These 4 T cell receptor beta chains originate from one sample sequenced in a study of blood T cell repertoires in COVID-19. The method was immunoSEQ multiplex PCR; TCRdb's version includes in-frame clones alone and lacks a portion of them. Here the sample spans over 100,000 clones, approximately 70% being singletons. The sample was peripheral blood. The receptors originated from a woman between 65 and 79 years old with acute or convalescent COVID-19.

This chain joins TRBV28 and TRBJ2-3; the match to TRBD2 covers 12 bases. Germline loops: CDR1 MDHEN, CDR2 SYDVKM. The V segment lost 6 bases and the J segment 7 bases; nucleotides outside the gene matches: 5. This CDR3 region has 14 residues. This CDR3 reads CASRPGLAGYTQYF. In nucleotides, the CDR3 is TGTGCCAGCAGACCTGGACTAGCGGGATATACGCAGTATTTT. The variable domain in full, completed from reference TRBV28 and TRBJ2-3, reads DVKVTQSSRYLVKRTGEKVFLECVQDMDHENMFWYRQDPGLGLRLIYFSYDVKMKEKGDIPEGYSVSREKKERFSLILESASTNQTSMYLCASRPGLAGYTQYFGPGTRLTVL.

The genes are TRBV16 and TRBJ2-7; D might be TRBD1 (5 bases). The V gene's germline CDR1 is KGHSY and CDR2 FQNENV. The CDR3 runs to 17 residues. V lost 0 bases and J 3 bases, leaving 18 bases between the germline ends. The CDR3 protein is CASSQSGGAGTGYEQYF. DNA for the CDR3: TGTGCCAGCAGCCAATCGGGCGGCGCCGGTACAGGCTACGAGCAGTACTTC. Together with reference TRBV16 and TRBJ2-7, the CDR3 gives the full variable domain: GEEVAQTPKHLVRGEGQKAKLYCAPIKGHSYVFWYQQVLKNEFKFLISFQNENVFDETGMPKERFSAKCLPNSPCSLEIQATKLEDSAVYFCASSQSGGAGTGYEQYFGPGTRLTVT.

The rearrangement joins TRBV5-1 to TRBJ2-2; D is undetermined. This CDR3 region has 15 residues. V was trimmed by 2 bases and J by 0 bases, leaving 8 bases between them. The germline V gene encodes CDR1 SGHRS and CDR2 YFSETQ. The CDR3 sequence is CASSLLAANTGELFF. CDR3 nucleotides: TGCGCCAGCAGCTTATTGGCGGCGAACACCGGGGAGCTGTTTTTT.

The genes are TRBV7-2 and TRBJ2-3; 10 bases fit TRBD2. Per the germline V gene, CDR1 is SGHTA and CDR2 is FQGNSA. V lost 5 bases, J lost 5 bases, and 16 bases stayed unmatched. CDR3 length: 18 amino acids. This chain's CDR3 is CASSHLKALAGGGDTQYF. Here the CDR3 DNA reads TGTGCCAGCAGCCACCTCAAAGCCTTAGCGGGGGGCGGAGATACGCAGTATTTT.